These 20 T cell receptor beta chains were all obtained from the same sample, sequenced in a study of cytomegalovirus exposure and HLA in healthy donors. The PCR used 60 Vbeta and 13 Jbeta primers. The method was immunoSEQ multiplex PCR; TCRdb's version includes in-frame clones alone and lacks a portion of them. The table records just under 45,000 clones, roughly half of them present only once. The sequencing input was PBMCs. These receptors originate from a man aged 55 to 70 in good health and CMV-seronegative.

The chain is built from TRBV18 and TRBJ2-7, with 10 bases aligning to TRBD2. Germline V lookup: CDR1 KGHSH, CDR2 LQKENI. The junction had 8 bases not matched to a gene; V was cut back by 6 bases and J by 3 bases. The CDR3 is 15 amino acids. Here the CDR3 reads CASSLAGTSVYEQYF. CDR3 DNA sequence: TGTGCCAGCTCCCTTGCCGGGACTAGCGTCTACGAGCAGTACTTC.

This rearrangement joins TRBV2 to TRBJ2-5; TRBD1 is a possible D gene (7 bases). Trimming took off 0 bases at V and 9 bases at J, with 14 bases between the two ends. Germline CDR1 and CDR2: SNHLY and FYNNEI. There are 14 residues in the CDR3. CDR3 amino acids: CASSEARGQSPQYF. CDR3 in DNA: TGTGCCAGCAGTGAAGCGCGGGGACAGAGCCCCCAGTACTTC.

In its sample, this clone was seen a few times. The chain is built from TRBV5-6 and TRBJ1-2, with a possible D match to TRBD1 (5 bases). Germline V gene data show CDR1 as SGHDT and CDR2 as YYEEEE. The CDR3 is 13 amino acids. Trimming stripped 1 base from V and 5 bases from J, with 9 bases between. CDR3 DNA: TGTGCCAGCAGCTTGAAAGGGGCGTATGGCTACACCTTC. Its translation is CASSLKGAYGYTF.

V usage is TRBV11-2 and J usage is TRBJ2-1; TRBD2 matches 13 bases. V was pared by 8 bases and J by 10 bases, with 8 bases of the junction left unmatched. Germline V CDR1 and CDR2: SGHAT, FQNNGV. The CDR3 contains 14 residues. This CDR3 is CASGFTSGRGEQFF. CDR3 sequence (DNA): TGTGCCAGCGGGTTTACTAGCGGGAGGGGAGAGCAGTTCTTC.

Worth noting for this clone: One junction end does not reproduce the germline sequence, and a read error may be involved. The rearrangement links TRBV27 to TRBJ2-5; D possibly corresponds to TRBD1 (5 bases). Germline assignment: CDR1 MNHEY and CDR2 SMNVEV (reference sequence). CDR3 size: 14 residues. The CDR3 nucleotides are TGTGCCAGCAGTCTATCCAGACAGAGTAAGACCCAGTACTTC. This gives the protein CASSLSRQSKTQYF.

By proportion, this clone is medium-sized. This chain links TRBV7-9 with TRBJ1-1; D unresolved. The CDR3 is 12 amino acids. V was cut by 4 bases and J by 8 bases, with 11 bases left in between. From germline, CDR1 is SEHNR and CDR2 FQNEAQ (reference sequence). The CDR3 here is CASSSGLREAFF. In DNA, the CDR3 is TGTGCCAGCAGCTCCGGTCTACGAGAAGCTTTCTTT.

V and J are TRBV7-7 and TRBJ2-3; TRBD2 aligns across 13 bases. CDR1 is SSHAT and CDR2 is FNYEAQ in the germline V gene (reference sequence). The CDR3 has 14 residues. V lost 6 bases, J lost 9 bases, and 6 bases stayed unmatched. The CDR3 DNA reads TGTGCCAGCAGTGCCGGGACTAGCGGGAACACGCAGTATTTT. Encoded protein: CASSAGTSGNTQYF.

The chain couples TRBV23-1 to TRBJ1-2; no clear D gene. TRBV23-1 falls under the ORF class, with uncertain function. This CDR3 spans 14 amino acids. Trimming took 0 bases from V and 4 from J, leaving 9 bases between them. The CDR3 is CASSQSRVFYGYTF. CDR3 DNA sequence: TGCGCCAGCAGTCAATCACGGGTTTTCTATGGCTACACCTTC.

The CDR3 is CASSLVRDRVYEQYF. CDR3 in DNA: TGTGCCAGCAGCTTAGTCCGGGACAGAGTATACGAGCAGTACTTC. V gene TRBV7-6 combines with J gene TRBJ2-7, with 7 bases fitting TRBD1. Germline CDR1 is SGHVS and CDR2 is FNYEAQ. The CDR3 spans 15 residues. V shed 1 base and J 4 bases; nucleotides not matched to a gene: 7.

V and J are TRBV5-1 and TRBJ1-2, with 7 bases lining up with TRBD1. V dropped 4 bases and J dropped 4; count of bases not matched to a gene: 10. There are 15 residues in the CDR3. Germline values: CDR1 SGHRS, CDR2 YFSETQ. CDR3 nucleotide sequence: TGCGCCAGCAGCCCGGCGACAGGGAAAAGCTATGGCTACACCTTC. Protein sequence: CASSPATGKSYGYTF.

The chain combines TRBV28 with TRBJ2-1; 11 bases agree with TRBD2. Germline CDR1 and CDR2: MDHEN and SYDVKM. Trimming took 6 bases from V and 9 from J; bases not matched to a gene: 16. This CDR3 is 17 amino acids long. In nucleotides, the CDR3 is TGTGCCAGCAGAGACCTAGCGGGAGGAGGGCCCGACAGTGAGCAGTTCTTC. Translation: CASRDLAGGGPDSEQFF.

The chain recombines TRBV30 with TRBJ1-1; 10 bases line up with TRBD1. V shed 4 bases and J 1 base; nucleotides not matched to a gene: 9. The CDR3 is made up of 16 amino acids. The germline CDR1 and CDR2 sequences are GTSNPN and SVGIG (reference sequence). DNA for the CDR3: TGTGCCTGGAATCCATGGACAGGGGGGGAGAACACTGAAGCTTTCTTT. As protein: CAWNPWTGGENTEAFF.

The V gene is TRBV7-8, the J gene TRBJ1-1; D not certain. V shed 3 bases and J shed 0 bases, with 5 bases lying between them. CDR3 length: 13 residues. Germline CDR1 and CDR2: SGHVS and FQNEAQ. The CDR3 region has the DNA TGTGCCAGCAGCTTGCAGTTGAACACTGAAGCTTTCTTT. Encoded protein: CASSLQLNTEAFF.

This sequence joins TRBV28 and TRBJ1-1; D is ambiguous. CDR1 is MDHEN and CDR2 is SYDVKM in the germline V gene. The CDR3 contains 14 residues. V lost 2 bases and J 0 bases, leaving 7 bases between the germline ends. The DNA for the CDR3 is TGTGCCAGCAGTTTACCTAAGATGAACACTGAAGCTTTCTTT. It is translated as CASSLPKMNTEAFF.

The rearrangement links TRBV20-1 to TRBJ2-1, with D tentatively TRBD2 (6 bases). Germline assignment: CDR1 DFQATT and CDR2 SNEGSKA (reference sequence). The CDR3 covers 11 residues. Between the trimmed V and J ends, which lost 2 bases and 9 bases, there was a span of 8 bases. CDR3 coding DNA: TGCAGTGCTAGATCGGGGGTTGAGCAGTTCTTC. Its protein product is CSARSGVEQFF.

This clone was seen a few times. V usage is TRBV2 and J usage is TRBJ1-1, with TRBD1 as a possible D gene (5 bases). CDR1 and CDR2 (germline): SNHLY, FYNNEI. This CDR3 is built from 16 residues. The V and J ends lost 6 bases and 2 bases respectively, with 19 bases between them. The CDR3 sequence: CASSQGRSGGNTEAFF. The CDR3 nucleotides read TGTGCCAGCAGCCAAGGCCGATCCGGGGGTAACACTGAAGCTTTCTTT.

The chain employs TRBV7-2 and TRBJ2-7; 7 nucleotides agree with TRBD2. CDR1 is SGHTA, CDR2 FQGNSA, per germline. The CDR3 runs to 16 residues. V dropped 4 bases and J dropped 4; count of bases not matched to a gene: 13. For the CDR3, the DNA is TGTGCCAGCAGCTGGGGCTTAGGACTAGGTAAATACGAGCAGTACTTC. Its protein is CASSWGLGLGKYEQYF. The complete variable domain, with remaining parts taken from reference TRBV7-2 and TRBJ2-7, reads GAGVSQSPSNKVTEKGKDVELRCDPISGHTALYWYRQSLGQGLEFLIYFQGNSAPDKSGLPSDRFSAERTGGSVSTLTIQRTQQEDSAVYLCASSWGLGLGKYEQYFGPGTRLTVT.

The CDR3 DNA reads TGTGCCAGCAGTGTACGGGGACAGGGGTATCAGCCCCAGCATTTT. Translating it yields CASSVRGQGYQPQHF. This chain joins TRBV28 and TRBJ1-5, with 10 nucleotides matching TRBD1. There are 15 residues in the CDR3. Germline CDR1 reads MDHEN; CDR2 reads SYDVKM. Trimming cost V 5 bases and J 5 bases; bases outside gene matches: 6.

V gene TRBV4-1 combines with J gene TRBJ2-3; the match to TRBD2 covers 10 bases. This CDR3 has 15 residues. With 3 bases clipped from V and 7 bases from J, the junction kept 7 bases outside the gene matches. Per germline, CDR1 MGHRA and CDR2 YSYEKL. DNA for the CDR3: TGCGCCAGCAGCCATAGGACTAGCGGAGGGAATACGCAGTATTTT. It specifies CASSHRTSGGNTQYF.

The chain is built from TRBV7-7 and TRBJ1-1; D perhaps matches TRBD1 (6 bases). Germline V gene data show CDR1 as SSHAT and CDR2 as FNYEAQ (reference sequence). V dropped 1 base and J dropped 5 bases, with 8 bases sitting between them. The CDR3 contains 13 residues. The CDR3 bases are TGTGCCAGCAGCTTAGAAAGGGGGACTGAAGCTTTCTTT. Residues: CASSLERGTEAFF.